A single sample is the source of the 27 T cell receptor beta chains below, sequenced in a study of CD8 T cells in ankylosing spondylitis. A single record per CDR3 protein comes from TCRdb applying MiXCR to the 5' RACE reads. The sample records 220,000 or so distinct CDR3 sequences, approximately 10% being singletons. The sample taken for sequencing was blood, either unsorted or a sorted T cell fraction (not recorded which). These TCRs come from a male donor with ankylosing spondylitis or in good health (not recorded which).

This clonotype was seen a few times. The chain employs TRBV2 and TRBJ2-3, with 7 positions matching TRBD1. The CDR3 totals 14 residues. V shed 6 bases, J shed 2 bases, and the junction held 5 bases outside the gene matches. Per the germline V gene, CDR1 is SNHLY and CDR2 is FYNNEI. The CDR3 loop reads CASRHRGDTDTQYF. The CDR3 DNA follows: TGTGCCAGCAGGCACAGGGGCGACACAGATACGCAGTATTTT.

This clonotype was seen repeatedly, ten times or more. The V call is TRBV6-1, the J call TRBJ2-7; no clear D gene. Trimming pared 10 bases from V and 3 bases from J, leaving 4 bases between. The CDR3 is made up of 9 amino acids. CDR1 is MNHNS and CDR2 is SASEGT in the germline V gene. CDR3: CATSYEQYF. CDR3 bases: TGTGCCACCAGCTACGAGCAGTACTTC.

This clonotype was detected many times. CDR3 in amino acids: CASSIERETDTQYF. The CDR3 DNA reads as TGTGCCAGTAGTATAGAAAGGGAGACAGATACGCAGTATTTT. The chain is built from TRBV19 and TRBJ2-3, with a tentative D call TRBD2 (5 bases). V shed 0 bases and J shed 3 bases, with 7 bases lying between them. The CDR3 length is 14 residues. Germline V CDR1 and CDR2: LNHDA, SQIVND (reference sequence).

Ten or more counts support this clonotype. The chain joins TRBV27 to TRBJ1-2, with D perhaps TRBD1 (6 bases). Trimming shortened V by 4 bases and J by 0 bases, and 15 bases separated the two germline ends. Germline V gene sequence: CDR1 MNHEY, CDR2 SMNVEV (reference sequence). The CDR3 covers 16 residues. CDR3 in DNA: TGTGCCAGCAGTTCCCTCGGACAGTCCGCTAACTATGGCTACACCTTC. Its protein is CASSSLGQSANYGYTF.

This clonotype was seen a handful of times. The genes are TRBV18 and TRBJ1-1; D call uncertain. V was trimmed by 2 bases and J by 1 base, leaving 5 bases between them. Per the germline V gene, CDR1 is KGHSH and CDR2 is LQKENI. This CDR3 comprises 13 residues. CDR3 loop: CASSPNRNTEAFF. As DNA, the CDR3 is TGTGCCAGCTCACCAAACAGGAACACTGAAGCTTTCTTT.

In its sample, this clonotype was seen a few times. The genes are TRBV14 and TRBJ1-2; D is unclear. The V and J ends lost 0 bases and 4 bases respectively, with 15 bases between them. This CDR3 is 16 amino acids long. The germline V gene encodes CDR1 SGHDN and CDR2 FVKESK. The CDR3 DNA is TGTGCCAGCAGCCAAGAGGCCGGGATAACTCTCTATGGCTACACCTTC. Translation: CASSQEAGITLYGYTF.

The V call is TRBV20-1, the J call TRBJ2-1; the match to TRBD2 covers 7 bases. This CDR3 is built from 14 residues. Germline values: CDR1 DFQATT, CDR2 SNEGSKA (reference sequence). V lost 3 bases to trimming and J lost 1 base; unmatched junction nucleotides: 3. CDR3 amino acids: CSASPSGSYNEQFF. The DNA of the CDR3 is TGCAGTGCTAGCCCTAGCGGTTCCTACAATGAGCAGTTCTTC.

The chain employs TRBV9 and TRBJ1-4; no reliable D call. With 0 bases removed from V and 8 bases from J, the gap between germline ends came to 8 bases. The CDR3 is 13 amino acids. From germline, CDR1 is SGDLS and CDR2 YYNGEE. CDR3 amino acids: CASSVDRGEKLFF. The CDR3 region has the DNA TGTGCCAGCAGCGTAGATCGAGGAGAAAAACTGTTTTTT.

Concerning this clonotype itself: It may be a read error: a sequence one base away is much more abundant. This chain uses TRBV7-9 with TRBJ1-2; no reliable D call. Germline lookup yields CDR1 SEHNR and CDR2 FQNEAQ (reference sequence). The CDR3 extends over 12 amino acids. The CDR3 loop reads CASSLGGGGSTF. The CDR3 bases are TGTGCCAGCAGCTTAGGGGGAGGTGGCTCCACCTTC.

This clonotype was seen ten or more times. The J gene is TRBJ2-1, the V gene TRBV15; 12 nucleotides match TRBD2. CDR1 and CDR2 from the germline V gene are LNHNV and YYDKDF (reference sequence). This CDR3 spans 16 amino acids. J gave up 4 bases and V 5 bases, and 6 bases lay outside the gene matches. Here the CDR3 DNA reads TGTGCCACCAGCGGAAAGACTAGCGGGGGATACAATGAGCAGTTCTTC. Its translation: CATSGKTSGGYNEQFF.

In this sample, this clonotype turned up many times. The V and J genes are TRBV12-3 or TRBV12-4 and TRBJ2-5, with a possible D match to TRBD1 (5 bases). The CDR3 extends over 14 amino acids. Trimming shortened V by 3 bases and J by 4 bases, and 12 bases separated the two germline ends. The CDR3: CASSLAGPRETQYF. For the CDR3, the DNA is TGTGCCAGCAGTTTGGCAGGGCCCCGAGAGACCCAGTACTTC.

This clonotype was seen more than once but under ten times. The chain has TRBV18 and TRBJ1-5, with D maybe TRBD1 (6 bases). V dropped 2 bases and J dropped 5 bases, with 10 bases sitting between them. Germline V gene sequence: CDR1 KGHSH, CDR2 LQKENI. The CDR3 loop spans 14 amino acids. As DNA, the CDR3 is TGTGCCAGCTCACCAGGGGGCAGGGATCAGCCCCAGCATTTT. This gives the protein CASSPGGRDQPQHF.

This clonotype appeared many times. V and J are TRBV20-1 and TRBJ2-2; 11 bases line up with TRBD2. Per the germline V gene, CDR1 is DFQATT and CDR2 is SNEGSKA (reference sequence). Unmatched junction bases numbered 9, after V lost 5 bases and J lost 4 bases. This CDR3 is 16 amino acids long. In DNA, the CDR3 is TGCAGTGCTGCGGGACTAGCGGCAAGGGGCACCGGGGAGCTGTTTTTT. Translating gives CSAAGLAARGTGELFF.

There are many counts of this clonotype. The genes are TRBV28 and TRBJ2-1, with 8 bases fitting TRBD1. The CDR3 covers 17 residues. V lost 2 bases and J lost 7; bases outside the gene matches: 13. CDR1 is MDHEN and CDR2 is SYDVKM in the germline V gene. The CDR3 sequence is CASSLQVGQGATNEQFF. CDR3 coding DNA: TGTGCCAGCAGTTTACAGGTTGGGCAGGGGGCGACGAATGAGCAGTTCTTC.

This clonotype turned up a few times. The V gene is TRBV21-1, the J gene TRBJ2-1; the table's D gene call, TRBD1, was not cross checked with the DNA. TRBV21-1 is listed as a pseudogene. This CDR3 region has 17 residues. CDR3 sequence (DNA): TGTGCCAGCAGCGCGGGAATCAGGGGTACATCCTACAATGAGCAGTTCTTC. This translates into CASSAGIRGTSYNEQFF.

J is TRBJ2-5 and V is TRBV20-1; D gene ambiguous. The length of the CDR3 is 14 residues. V lost 0 bases and J 4 bases, leaving 12 bases between the germline ends. Germline lookup yields CDR1 DFQATT and CDR2 SNEGSKA (reference sequence). The CDR3 region has the DNA TGCAGTGCTAGAGATCCAGGCCGACGAGAGACCCAGTACTTC. Protein sequence: CSARDPGRRETQYF.

This chain joins TRBV5-1 and TRBJ1-2, with TRBD1 matching over 7 bases. The CDR3 runs 14 residues. The V gene end was trimmed by 4 bases and the J gene end by 4 bases; junction bases not matched to a gene: 7. Germline V gives CDR1 SGHRS, CDR2 YFSETQ. In DNA, the CDR3 is TGCGCCAGCAGCCCGGGGGGGACAGCCTATGGCTACACCTTC. Its translation: CASSPGGTAYGYTF.

The rearrangement joins TRBV5-1 to TRBJ1-2; the match to TRBD1 covers 7 bases. The CDR3 is made up of 15 amino acids. Germline V gene data show CDR1 as SGHRS and CDR2 as YFSETQ. With 0 bases clipped from V and 2 bases from J, the junction kept 4 bases outside the gene matches. The CDR3 reads CASSLEGQANYGYTF. In nucleotides, the CDR3 is TGCGCCAGCAGCTTGGAAGGACAGGCAAACTATGGCTACACCTTC.

This clonotype was found many times. V usage is TRBV27 and J usage is TRBJ2-3; D assignment may be TRBD1 or TRBD2 (5 bases each). V lost 5 bases and J 5 bases, leaving 17 bases between the germline ends. This CDR3 contains 15 residues. Germline assignment: CDR1 MNHEY and CDR2 SMNVEV (reference sequence). CDR3 coding DNA: TGTGCCAGCAGTCATGCAGGGAGCGAAGTAGATACGCAGTATTTT. Protein product: CASSHAGSEVDTQYF.

The table lists this clonotype with many counts. V is TRBV5-1 and J is TRBJ2-1; a possible D gene is TRBD1 (6 bases). The germline V and J ends were trimmed by 0 bases and 10 bases, with 17 bases remaining between them. The CDR3 has 15 residues. Germline V gene data show CDR1 as SGHRS and CDR2 as YFSETQ. This chain's CDR3 is CASSLVDSGGGEQFF. CDR3 bases: TGCGCCAGCAGCTTGGTGGACTCCGGTGGGGGCGAGCAGTTCTTC. Using reference TRBV5-1 and TRBJ2-1 for the parts outside the CDR3, the full variable domain is KAGVTQTPRYLIKTRGQQVTLSCSPISGHRSVSWYQQTPGQGLQFLFEYFSETQRNKGNFPGRFSGRQFSNSRSEMNVSTLELGDSALYLCASSLVDSGGGEQFFGPGTRLTVL.

This clonotype has a count of ten or more. J is TRBJ2-1 and V is TRBV3-1; 9 bases match TRBD2. The V and J ends lost 4 bases and 7 bases, in that order; junction bases with no gene match: 14. Germline values: CDR1 LGHDT, CDR2 YNNKEL (reference sequence). The CDR3 loop spans 17 amino acids. In DNA, the CDR3 is TGTGCCAGCAGCCTGGGGATGGGAGCGGGGGGTGGGAATGAGCAGTTCTTC. Protein sequence: CASSLGMGAGGGNEQFF.

The rearrangement links TRBV7-2 to TRBJ2-7, with D perhaps TRBD1 (5 bases). Trimming left V 1 base short and J 1 base short, with 11 bases between. CDR3 length equals 15 residues. Germline-derived CDR1 and CDR2 are SGHTA and FQGNSA. The CDR3 loop reads CASSLGQGNSYEQYF. The CDR3 DNA reads TGTGCCAGCAGCTTAGGCCAGGGTAATTCCTACGAGCAGTACTTC.

V usage is TRBV20-1 and J usage is TRBJ1-4; D not certain. The CDR3 runs 13 residues. Trimming took 6 bases from V and 6 from J, leaving 14 bases between them. Germline V CDR1 and CDR2: DFQATT, SNEGSKA (reference sequence). CDR3 bases: TGCAGTGCCCTCCGGGTAGGGCATGAAAAACTGTTTTTT. Translation gives CSALRVGHEKLFF.

The chain joins TRBV25-1 to TRBJ1-1; D gene ambiguous. Germline assignment: CDR1 MGHDK and CDR2 SYGVNS. This CDR3 has 14 amino acids. Between the trimmed V and J ends, which lost 6 bases and 1 base, there was a span of 12 bases. The CDR3 loop is CASRGDKQNTEAFF. CDR3 DNA sequence: TGTGCCAGCAGGGGAGACAAGCAGAACACTGAAGCTTTCTTT.

This clonotype was found many times. The rearrangement links TRBV20-1 to TRBJ2-3, with a possible D match to TRBD2 (6 bases). The CDR3 spans 14 residues. The V gene's germline CDR1 is DFQATT and CDR2 SNEGSKA (reference sequence). Trimming stripped 3 bases from V and 9 bases from J, with 19 bases between. CDR3 sequence: CSASGGTSRETQYF. CDR3 sequence (DNA): TGCAGTGCTAGTGGGGGGACTTCCAGGGAGACGCAGTATTTT.

This clonotype was detected ten times or more. The chain couples TRBV12-3 or TRBV12-4 to TRBJ2-1; no reliable D call. With 3 bases removed from V and 3 bases from J, the gap between germline ends came to 12 bases. The CDR3 runs 15 residues. The CDR3 region is CASSFESISYNEQFF. The CDR3, as DNA: TGTGCCAGCAGTTTCGAGTCTATCAGCTACAATGAGCAGTTCTTC.

This clonotype turned up a few times. The V call is TRBV5-6, the J call TRBJ2-1; a weak D match, TRBD2 (7 bases). Germline CDR1 reads SGHDT; CDR2 reads YYEEEE. The length of the CDR3 is 15 residues. V lost 1 base and J 4 bases, leaving 12 bases between the germline ends. The CDR3 loop is CASSLYGGQYNEQFF. The DNA of the CDR3 is TGTGCCAGCAGCTTGTACGGGGGGCAATACAATGAGCAGTTCTTC.